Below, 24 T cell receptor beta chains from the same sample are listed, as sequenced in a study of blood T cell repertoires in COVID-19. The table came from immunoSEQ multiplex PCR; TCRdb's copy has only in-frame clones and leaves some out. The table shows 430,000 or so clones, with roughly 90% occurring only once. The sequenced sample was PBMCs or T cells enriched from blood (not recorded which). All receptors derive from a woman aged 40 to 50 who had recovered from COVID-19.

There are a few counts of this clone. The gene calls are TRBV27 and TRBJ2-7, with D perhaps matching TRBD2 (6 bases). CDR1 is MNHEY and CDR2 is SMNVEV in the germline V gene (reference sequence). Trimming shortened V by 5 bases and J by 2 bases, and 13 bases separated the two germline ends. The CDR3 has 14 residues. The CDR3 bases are TGTGCCAGCAGTCCCCAGCGGGTCACCTACGAGCAGTACTTC. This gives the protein CASSPQRVTYEQYF.

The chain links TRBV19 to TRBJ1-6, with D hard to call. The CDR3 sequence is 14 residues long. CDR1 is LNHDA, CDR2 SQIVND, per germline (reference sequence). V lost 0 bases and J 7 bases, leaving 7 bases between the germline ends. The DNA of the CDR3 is TGTGCCAGTAGTATAGAACCTCTAAATTCACCCCTCCACTTT. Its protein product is CASSIEPLNSPLHF. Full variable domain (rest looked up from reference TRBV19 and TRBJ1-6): DGGITQSPKYLFRKEGQNVTLSCEQNLNHDAMYWYRQDPGQGLRLIYYSQIVNDFQKGDIAEGYSVSREKKESFPLTVTSAQKNPTAFYLCASSIEPLNSPLHFGNGTRLTVT.

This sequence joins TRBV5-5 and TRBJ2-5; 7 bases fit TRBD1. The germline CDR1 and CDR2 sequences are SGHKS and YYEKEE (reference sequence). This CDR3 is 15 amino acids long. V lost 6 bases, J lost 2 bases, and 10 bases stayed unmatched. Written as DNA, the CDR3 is TGTGCCAGCACCACGACAGGGAGCTTTCAAGAGACCCAGTACTTC. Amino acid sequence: CASTTTGSFQETQYF.

The CDR3 DNA follows: TGTGCCAGCAGGGACAGGGGGCGCTCCGAGCAGTACTTC. Translated: CASRDRGRSEQYF. The chain joins TRBV2 to TRBJ2-7; 11 positions agree with TRBD1. Losses at the gene ends were 6 bases for V and 6 bases for J; bases not matched to a gene: 4. The length of the CDR3 is 13 residues. Germline values: CDR1 SNHLY, CDR2 FYNNEI.

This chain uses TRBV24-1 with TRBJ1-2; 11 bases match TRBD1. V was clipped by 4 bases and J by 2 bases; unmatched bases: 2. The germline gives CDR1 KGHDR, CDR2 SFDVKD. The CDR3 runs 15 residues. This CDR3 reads CATSDGTGGNYGYTF. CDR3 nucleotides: TGTGCCACCAGTGACGGGACAGGGGGAAACTATGGCTACACCTTC.

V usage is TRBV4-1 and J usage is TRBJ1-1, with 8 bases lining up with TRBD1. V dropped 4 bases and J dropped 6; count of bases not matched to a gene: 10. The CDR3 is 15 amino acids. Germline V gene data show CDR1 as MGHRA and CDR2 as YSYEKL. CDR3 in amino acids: CASSPTRDRIPEAFF. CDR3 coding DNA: TGCGCCAGCAGCCCAACCCGGGACAGGATCCCTGAAGCTTTCTTT.

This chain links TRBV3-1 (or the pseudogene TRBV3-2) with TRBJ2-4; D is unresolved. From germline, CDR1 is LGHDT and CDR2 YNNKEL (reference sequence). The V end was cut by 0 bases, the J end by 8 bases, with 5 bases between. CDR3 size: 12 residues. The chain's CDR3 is CASSQDIYIQYF. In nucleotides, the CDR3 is TGTGCCAGCAGCCAAGATATATACATTCAGTACTTC.

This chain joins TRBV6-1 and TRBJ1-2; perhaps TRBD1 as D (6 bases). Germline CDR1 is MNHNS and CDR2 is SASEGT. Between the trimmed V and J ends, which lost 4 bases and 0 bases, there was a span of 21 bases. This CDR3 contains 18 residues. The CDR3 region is CASSVIVGVGTTNYGYTF. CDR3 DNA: TGTGCCAGCAGTGTAATAGTCGGGGTTGGGACAACTAACTATGGCTACACCTTC.

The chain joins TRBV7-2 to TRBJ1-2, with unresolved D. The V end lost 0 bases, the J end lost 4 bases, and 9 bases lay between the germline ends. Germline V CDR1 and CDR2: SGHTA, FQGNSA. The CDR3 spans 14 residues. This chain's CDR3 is CASSLARRSYGYTF. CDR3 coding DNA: TGTGCCAGCAGCTTAGCGCGGAGAAGCTATGGCTACACCTTC.

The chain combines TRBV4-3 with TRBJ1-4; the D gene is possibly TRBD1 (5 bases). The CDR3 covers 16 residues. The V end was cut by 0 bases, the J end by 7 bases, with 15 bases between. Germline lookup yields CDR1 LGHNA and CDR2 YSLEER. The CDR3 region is CASSQEAGRWTEKLFF. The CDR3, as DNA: TGCGCCAGCAGCCAAGAGGCAGGGAGGTGGACTGAAAAACTGTTTTTT.

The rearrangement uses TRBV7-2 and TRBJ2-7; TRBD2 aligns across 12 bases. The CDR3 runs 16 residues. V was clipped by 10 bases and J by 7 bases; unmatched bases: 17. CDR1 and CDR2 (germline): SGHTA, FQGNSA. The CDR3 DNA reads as TGTGCCACCTCTCCCCGAGCTAGCGGGAGGGCCGTGGAGCAGTACTTC. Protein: CATSPRASGRAVEQYF.

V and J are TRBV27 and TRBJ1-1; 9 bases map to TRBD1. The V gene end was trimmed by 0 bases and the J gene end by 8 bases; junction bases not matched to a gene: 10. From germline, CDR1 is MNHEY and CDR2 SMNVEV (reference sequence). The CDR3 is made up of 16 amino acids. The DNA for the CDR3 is TGTGCCAGCAGTTTATCGACTCCGGGACAGGGACAAGAAGCTTTCTTT. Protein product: CASSLSTPGQGQEAFF.

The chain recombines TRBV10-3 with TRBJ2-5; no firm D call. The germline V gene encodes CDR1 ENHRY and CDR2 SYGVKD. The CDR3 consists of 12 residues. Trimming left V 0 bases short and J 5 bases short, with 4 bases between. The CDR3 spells CAISESEETQYF. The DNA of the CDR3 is TGTGCCATCAGTGAGTCTGAGGAGACCCAGTACTTC.

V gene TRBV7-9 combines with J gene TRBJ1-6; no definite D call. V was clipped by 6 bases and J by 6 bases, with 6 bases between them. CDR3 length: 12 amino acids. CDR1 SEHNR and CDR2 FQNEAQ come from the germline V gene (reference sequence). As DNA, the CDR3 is TGTGCCAGCAGAGACATTAATTCACCCCTCCACTTT. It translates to CASRDINSPLHF.

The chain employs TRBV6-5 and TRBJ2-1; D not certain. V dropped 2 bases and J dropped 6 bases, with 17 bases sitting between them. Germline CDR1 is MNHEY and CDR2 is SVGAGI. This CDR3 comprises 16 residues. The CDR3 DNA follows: TGTGCCAGCAGTTACCCTCCGACCCTTGGCGGCAATGAGCAGTTCTTC. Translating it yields CASSYPPTLGGNEQFF.

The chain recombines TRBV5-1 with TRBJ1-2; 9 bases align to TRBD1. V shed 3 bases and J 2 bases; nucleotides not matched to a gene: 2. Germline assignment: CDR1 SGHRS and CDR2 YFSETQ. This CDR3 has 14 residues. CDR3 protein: CASSSTGGNYGYTF. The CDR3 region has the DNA TGCGCCAGCAGCTCCACAGGGGGCAACTATGGCTACACCTTC.

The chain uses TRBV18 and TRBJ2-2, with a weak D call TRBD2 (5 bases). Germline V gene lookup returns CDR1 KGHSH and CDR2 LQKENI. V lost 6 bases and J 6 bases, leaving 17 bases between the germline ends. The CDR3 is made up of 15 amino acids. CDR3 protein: CASSPLLVGAGELFF. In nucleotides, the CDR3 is TGTGCCAGCTCGCCCCTGCTTGTCGGGGCCGGGGAGCTGTTTTTT.

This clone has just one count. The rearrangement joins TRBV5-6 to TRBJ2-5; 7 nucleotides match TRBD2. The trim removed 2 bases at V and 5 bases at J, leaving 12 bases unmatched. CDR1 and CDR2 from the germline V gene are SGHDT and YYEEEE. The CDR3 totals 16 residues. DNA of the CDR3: TGTGCCAGCAGCTTCGGTCCGGGGAGGGTTAGTGAGACCCAGTACTTC. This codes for CASSFGPGRVSETQYF.

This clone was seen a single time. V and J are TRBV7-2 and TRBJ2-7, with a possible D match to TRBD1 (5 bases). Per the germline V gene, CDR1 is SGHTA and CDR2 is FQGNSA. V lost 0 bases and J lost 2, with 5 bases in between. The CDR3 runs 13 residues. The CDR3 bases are TGTGCCAGCAGCTTAGCAGGGGCCTACGAGCAGTACTTC. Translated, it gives CASSLAGAYEQYF.

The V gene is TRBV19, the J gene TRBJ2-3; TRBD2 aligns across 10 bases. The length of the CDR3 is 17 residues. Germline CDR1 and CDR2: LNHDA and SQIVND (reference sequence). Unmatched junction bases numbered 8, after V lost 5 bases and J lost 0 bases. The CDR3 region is CASSRTSGRPSTDTQYF. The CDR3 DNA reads TGTGCCAGTAGTCGGACTAGCGGTAGACCTAGCACAGATACGCAGTATTTT.

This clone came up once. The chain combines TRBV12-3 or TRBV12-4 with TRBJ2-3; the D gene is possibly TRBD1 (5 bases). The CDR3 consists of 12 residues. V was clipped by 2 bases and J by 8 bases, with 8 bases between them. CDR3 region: CASSLHRGTQYF. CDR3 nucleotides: TGTGCCAGCAGTTTACATAGGGGTACGCAGTATTTT.

CDR3 coding DNA: TGTGCCAGCGCACACGGGGAGCCGTACGGGGAGCTGTTTTTT. As protein: CASAHGEPYGELFF. The chain links TRBV6-5 to TRBJ2-2; the D gene is possibly TRBD2 (5 bases). CDR3 length: 14 amino acids. Looked up from germline, CDR1 is MNHEY and CDR2 is SVGAGI. The V and J ends lost 8 bases and 7 bases respectively, with 17 bases between them.

For the CDR3, the DNA is TGTGCCAGCAGCTTGCGGCTAGGGGGCTCCGGGGAGCTGTTTTTT. Translating gives CASSLRLGGSGELFF. The J gene is TRBJ2-2, the V gene TRBV5-5, with 7 positions matching TRBD1. The CDR3 totals 15 residues. J lost 6 bases, V lost 1 base, and 6 bases had no gene match. CDR1 and CDR2 from the germline V gene are SGHKS and YYEKEE (reference sequence).

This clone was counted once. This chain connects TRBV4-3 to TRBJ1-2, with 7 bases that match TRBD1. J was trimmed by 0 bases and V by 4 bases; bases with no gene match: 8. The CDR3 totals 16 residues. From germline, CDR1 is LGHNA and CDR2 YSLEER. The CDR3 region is CASSPRQGLTNYGYTF. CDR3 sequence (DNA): TGCGCCAGCAGCCCTAGACAGGGCCTAACTAACTATGGCTACACCTTC.